The 13 T cell receptor beta chains reported below all come from one sample, sequenced in a study of CD8 T cells in ankylosing spondylitis. TCRdb passed the 5' RACE reads through MiXCR, listing each CDR3 protein once. Here the sample spans 150,000 or so distinct CDR3 sequences, about 9.9% being singletons. Sequenced material: blood, either unsorted or a sorted T cell fraction (not recorded which). These receptors originate from a male donor with ankylosing spondylitis or in good health (not recorded which).

Many counts were recorded for this clonotype. The chain combines TRBV25-1 with TRBJ1-4, with a weak D call TRBD1 (5 bases). Germline V gene sequence: CDR1 MGHDK, CDR2 SYGVNS. CDR3 size: 15 residues. The V end lost 8 bases, the J end lost 5 bases, and 18 bases lay between the germline ends. CDR3 sequence: CASPRRGFLNEKLFF. CDR3 bases: TGTGCCAGCCCCCGCCGGGGGTTTTTAAATGAAAAACTGTTTTTT.

This chain joins TRBV27 and TRBJ1-2, with TRBD1 matching 8 bases. CDR1 is MNHEY and CDR2 is SMNVEV in the germline V gene (reference sequence). This CDR3 has 15 amino acids. V lost 7 bases, J lost 2 bases, and 9 bases stayed unmatched. The CDR3 bases are TGTGCCAGCACCGTTACAGGGGGTGGAAACTATGGCTACACCTTC. Translating gives CASTVTGGGNYGYTF.

This clonotype occurred many times. CDR3 sequence: CSATPPGSGNTIYF. CDR3 bases: TGCAGTGCTACCCCACCCGGGTCCGGAAACACCATATATTTT. This chain connects TRBV20-1 to TRBJ1-3, with D unresolved. The germline V gene has CDR1 DFQATT and CDR2 SNEGSKA (reference sequence). This CDR3 comprises 14 residues. Trimming took off 4 bases at V and 4 bases at J, with 14 bases between the two ends.

The chain is built from TRBV2 and TRBJ2-7, with D maybe TRBD2 (5 bases). The V gene lost 4 bases and the J gene lost 6 bases, with 13 bases spanning the gap. This CDR3 is 13 amino acids long. In germline, CDR1 is SNHLY, CDR2 FYNNEI. CDR3: CASSARSAGEQYF. CDR3 nucleotides: TGTGCCAGCAGTGCCCGGTCGGCGGGCGAGCAGTACTTC.

This clonotype was observed many times. The chain uses TRBV27 and TRBJ2-1; 8 nucleotides line up with TRBD1. This CDR3 is built from 15 residues. J lost 2 bases, V lost 5 bases, and 5 bases had no gene match. Germline V CDR1 and CDR2: MNHEY, SMNVEV (reference sequence). The CDR3 DNA reads as TGTGCCAGCAGTCCCGACAGGGGAGCCTACAATGAGCAGTTCTTC. It specifies CASSPDRGAYNEQFF.

This clonotype has ten or more counts. The chain couples TRBV7-9 to TRBJ2-3; D is perhaps TRBD1 or TRBD2 (5 bases each). The CDR3 is 15 amino acids. CDR1 and CDR2 (germline): SEHNR, FQNEAQ (reference sequence). Trimming took off 1 base at V and 0 bases at J, with 8 bases between the two ends. The DNA of the CDR3 is TGTGCCAGCAGCTTAGGGGACCCGAGCACAGATACGCAGTATTTT. Translation: CASSLGDPSTDTQYF.

Many counts were recorded for this clonotype. The gene calls are TRBV5-1 and TRBJ2-7; TRBD1 matches 7 bases. From germline, CDR1 is SGHRS and CDR2 YFSETQ. The ends lost 0 bases at V and 3 bases at J; junction bases unmatched: 6. This CDR3 comprises 15 residues. This CDR3 is CASSLDGTASYEQYF. Written as DNA, the CDR3 is TGCGCCAGCAGCTTGGATGGGACAGCCAGCTACGAGCAGTACTTC.

This clonotype was detected a few times. The CDR3 bases are TGCGCCAGCAGCTGGGGGAGAGGGGGCACAGATACGCAGTATTTT. Encoded protein: CASSWGRGGTDTQYF. The chain combines TRBV5-1 with TRBJ2-3; D is possibly TRBD1 or TRBD2 (5 bases each). V lost 3 bases, J lost 1 base, and 12 bases lay in between. Germline assignment: CDR1 SGHRS and CDR2 YFSETQ. The CDR3 sequence is 15 residues long.

This clonotype appeared many times. The chain has TRBV10-3 and TRBJ2-3; no reliable D call. Looked up from germline, CDR1 is ENHRY and CDR2 is SYGVKD. Trimming took 10 bases from V and 2 from J, leaving 16 bases between them. This CDR3 comprises 14 residues. CDR3 in amino acids: CATYPRLNTDTQYF. The DNA for the CDR3 is TGTGCCACCTACCCTAGGCTAAACACAGATACGCAGTATTTT.

This chain connects TRBV5-6 to TRBJ2-7; 8 positions match TRBD2. Germline CDR1 and CDR2: SGHDT and YYEEEE. The CDR3 has 16 amino acids. V lost 4 bases to trimming and J lost 0 bases; unmatched junction nucleotides: 9. The CDR3 region is CASSLTTLAVSYEQYF. The CDR3 DNA is TGTGCCAGCAGCCTGACCACACTAGCGGTCTCCTACGAGCAGTACTTC. Combining the CDR3 with reference TRBV5-6 and TRBJ2-7 gives the whole variable domain DAGVTQSPTHLIKTRGQQVTLRCSPKSGHDTVSWYQQALGQGPQFIFQYYEEEERQRGNFPDRFSGHQFPNYSSELNVNALLLGDSALYLCASSLTTLAVSYEQYFGPGTRLTVT.

V gene TRBV11-2 combines with J gene TRBJ2-1; D uncertain. The CDR3 is 13 residues long. Germline V gives CDR1 SGHAT, CDR2 FQNNGV. V gave up 2 bases and J gave up 7 bases, with 9 bases separating them. The CDR3: CASSLSQVNEQFF. The CDR3 DNA reads as TGTGCCAGCAGCTTAAGCCAGGTGAATGAGCAGTTCTTC.

This clonotype was seen many times. The chain joins TRBV6-5 to TRBJ1-1, with D possibly TRBD1 on 5 matching bases. Per germline, CDR1 MNHEY and CDR2 SVGAGI. The CDR3 totals 15 residues. V lost 2 bases, J lost 2 bases, and 12 bases lay in between. The CDR3 loop is CASSYRDPFNTEAFF. CDR3 DNA sequence: TGTGCCAGCAGTTACCGGGACCCATTCAACACTGAAGCTTTCTTT.

In its sample, this clonotype was seen many times. The rearrangement uses TRBV7-8 and TRBJ2-7; D is uncertain. Trimming shortened V by 1 base and J by 3 bases, and 13 bases separated the two germline ends. The CDR3 totals 15 residues. Germline V lookup: CDR1 SGHVS, CDR2 FQNEAQ. CDR3 sequence reads: CASSLGFGPLYEQYF. The CDR3 DNA follows: TGTGCCAGCAGCTTAGGTTTCGGCCCGCTCTACGAGCAGTACTTC.